The present TCR beta chain was sequenced within a study of OX40 agonist ivuxolimab in advanced cancers. The CDR3 covers 16 residues. The germline V and J ends were trimmed by 3 bases and 3 bases, with 17 bases remaining between them. CDR1 ENHRY and CDR2 SYGVKD come from the germline V gene. The method was immunoSEQ multiplex PCR; TCRdb's version includes in-frame clones alone and lacks a portion of them. The sample carries 50,000 to 75,000 clones, over 75% recorded once. The sequenced sample was CD4+ or CD8+ T cells sorted from blood, obtained in a trial of the OX40 agonist ivuxolimab. The gene calls are TRBV10-3 and TRBJ1-1; possibly TRBD1 for D (6 bases). This clonotype was obtained from an adult with an advanced solid tumor such as melanoma, head and neck, liver or kidney cancer. CDR3 amino acids: CAISENPQGVYTEAFF. DNA of the CDR3: TGTGCCATCAGTGAAAACCCACAGGGAGTGTACACTGAAGCTTTCTTT.